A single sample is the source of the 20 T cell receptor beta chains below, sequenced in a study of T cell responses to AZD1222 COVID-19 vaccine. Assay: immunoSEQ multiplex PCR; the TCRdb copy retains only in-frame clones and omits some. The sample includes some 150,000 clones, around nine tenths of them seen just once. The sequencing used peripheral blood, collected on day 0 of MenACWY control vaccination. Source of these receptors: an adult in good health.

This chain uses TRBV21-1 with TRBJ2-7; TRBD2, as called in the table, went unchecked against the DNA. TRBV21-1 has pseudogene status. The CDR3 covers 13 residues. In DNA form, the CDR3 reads TGTGCCAGCAGGAAAGGGTTAGAGGCCGAGCAGTACTTC. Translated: CASRKGLEAEQYF.

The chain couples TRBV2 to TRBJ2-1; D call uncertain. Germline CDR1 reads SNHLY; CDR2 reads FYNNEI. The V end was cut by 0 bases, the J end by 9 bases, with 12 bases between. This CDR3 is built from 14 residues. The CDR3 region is CASSEAGYGGEQFF. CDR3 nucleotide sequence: TGTGCCAGCAGTGAAGCGGGTTACGGCGGTGAGCAGTTCTTC.

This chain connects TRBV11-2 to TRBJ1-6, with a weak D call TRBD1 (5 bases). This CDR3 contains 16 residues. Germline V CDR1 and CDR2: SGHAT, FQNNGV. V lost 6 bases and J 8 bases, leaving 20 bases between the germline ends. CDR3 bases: TGTGCCAGCAGGCCCTGGGACGGCGGGCAGGATTCACCCCTCCACTTT. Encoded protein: CASRPWDGGQDSPLHF.

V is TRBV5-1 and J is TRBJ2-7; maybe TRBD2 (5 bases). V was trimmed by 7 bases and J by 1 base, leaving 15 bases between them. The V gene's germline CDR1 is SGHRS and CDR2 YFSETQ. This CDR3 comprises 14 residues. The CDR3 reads CASSTGIRSYEQYF. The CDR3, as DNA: TGCGCCAGCTCGACCGGGATCCGATCCTACGAGCAGTACTTC. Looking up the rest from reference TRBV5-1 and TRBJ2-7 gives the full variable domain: KAGVTQTPRYLIKTRGQQVTLSCSPISGHRSVSWYQQTPGQGLQFLFEYFSETQRNKGNFPGRFSGRQFSNSRSEMNVSTLELGDSALYLCASSTGIRSYEQYFGPGTRLTVT.

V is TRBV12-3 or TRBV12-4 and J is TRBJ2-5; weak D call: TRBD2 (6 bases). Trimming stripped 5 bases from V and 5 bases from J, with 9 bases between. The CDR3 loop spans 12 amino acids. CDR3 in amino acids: CASSRGTETQYF. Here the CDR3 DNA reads TGTGCCAGCAGTCGGGGGACGGAGACCCAGTACTTC.

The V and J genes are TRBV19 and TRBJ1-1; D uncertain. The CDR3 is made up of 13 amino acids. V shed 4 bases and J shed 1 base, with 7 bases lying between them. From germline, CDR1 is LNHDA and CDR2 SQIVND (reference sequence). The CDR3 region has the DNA TGTGCCAGTAGTAGCCAGGAGAACACTGAAGCTTTCTTT. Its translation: CASSSQENTEAFF.

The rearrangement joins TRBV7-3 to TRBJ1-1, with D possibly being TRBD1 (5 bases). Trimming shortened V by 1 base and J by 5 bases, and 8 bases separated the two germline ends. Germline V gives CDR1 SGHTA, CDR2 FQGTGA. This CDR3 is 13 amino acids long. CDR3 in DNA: TGTGCCAGCAGCTTAAATTGGGGGACTGAAGCTTTCTTT. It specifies CASSLNWGTEAFF.

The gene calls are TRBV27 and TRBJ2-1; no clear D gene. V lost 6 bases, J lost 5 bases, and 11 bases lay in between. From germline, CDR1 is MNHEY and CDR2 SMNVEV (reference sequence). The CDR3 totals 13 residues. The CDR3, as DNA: TGTGCCAGCAGAGAAGGTGGGGACAATGAGCAGTTCTTC. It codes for CASREGGDNEQFF.

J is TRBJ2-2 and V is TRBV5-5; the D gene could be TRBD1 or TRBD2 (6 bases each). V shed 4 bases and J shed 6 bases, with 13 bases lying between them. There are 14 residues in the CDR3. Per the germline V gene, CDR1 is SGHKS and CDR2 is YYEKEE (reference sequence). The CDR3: CASSAGRGSGELFF. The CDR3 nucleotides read TGTGCCAGCAGCGCGGGAAGGGGGTCCGGGGAGCTGTTTTTT.

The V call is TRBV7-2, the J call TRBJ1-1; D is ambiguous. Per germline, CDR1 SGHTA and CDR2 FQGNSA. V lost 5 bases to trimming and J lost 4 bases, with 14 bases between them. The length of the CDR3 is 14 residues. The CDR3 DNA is TGTGCCAGCAGCGAGGGCACATGGGCCACTGAAGCTTTCTTT. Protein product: CASSEGTWATEAFF.

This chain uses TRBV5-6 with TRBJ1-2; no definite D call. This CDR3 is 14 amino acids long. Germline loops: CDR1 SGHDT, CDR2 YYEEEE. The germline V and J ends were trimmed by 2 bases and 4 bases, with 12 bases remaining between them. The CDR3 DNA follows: TGTGCCAGCAGCTTTATGATACCATTCTATGGCTACACCTTC. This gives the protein CASSFMIPFYGYTF.

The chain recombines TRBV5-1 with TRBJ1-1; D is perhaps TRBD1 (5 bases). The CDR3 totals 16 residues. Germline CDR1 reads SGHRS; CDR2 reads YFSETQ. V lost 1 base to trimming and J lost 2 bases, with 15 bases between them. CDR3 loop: CASSLFQGGGNTEAFF. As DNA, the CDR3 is TGCGCCAGCAGCTTGTTTCAGGGCGGGGGTAACACTGAAGCTTTCTTT.

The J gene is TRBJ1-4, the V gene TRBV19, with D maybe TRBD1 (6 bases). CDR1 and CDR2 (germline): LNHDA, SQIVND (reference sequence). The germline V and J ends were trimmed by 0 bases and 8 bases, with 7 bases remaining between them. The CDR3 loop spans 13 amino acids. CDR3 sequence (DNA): TGTGCCAGTAGTATAGATAGGGGGGAAAAACTGTTTTTT. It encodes CASSIDRGEKLFF. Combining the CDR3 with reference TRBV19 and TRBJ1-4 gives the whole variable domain DGGITQSPKYLFRKEGQNVTLSCEQNLNHDAMYWYRQDPGQGLRLIYYSQIVNDFQKGDIAEGYSVSREKKESFPLTVTSAQKNPTAFYLCASSIDRGEKLFFGSGTQLSVL.

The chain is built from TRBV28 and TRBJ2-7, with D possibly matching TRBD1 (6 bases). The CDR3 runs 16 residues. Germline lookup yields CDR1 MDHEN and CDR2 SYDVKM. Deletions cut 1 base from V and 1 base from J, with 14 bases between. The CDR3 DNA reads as TGTGCCAGCAGTTTATATTGGACAGAGACGTCCTACGAGCAGTACTTC. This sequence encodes CASSLYWTETSYEQYF.

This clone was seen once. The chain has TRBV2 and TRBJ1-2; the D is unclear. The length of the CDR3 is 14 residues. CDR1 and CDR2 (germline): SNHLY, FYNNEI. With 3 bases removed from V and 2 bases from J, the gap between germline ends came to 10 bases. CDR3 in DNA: TGTGCCAGCAGTGATACAGTCATAAACTATGGCTACACCTTC. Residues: CASSDTVINYGYTF.

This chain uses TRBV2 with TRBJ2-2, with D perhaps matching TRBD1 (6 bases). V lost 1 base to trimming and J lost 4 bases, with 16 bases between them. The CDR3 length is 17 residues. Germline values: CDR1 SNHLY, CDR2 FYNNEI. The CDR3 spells CASSEESVRGSTGELFF. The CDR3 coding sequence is TGTGCCAGCAGTGAAGAATCAGTCAGGGGAAGCACCGGGGAGCTGTTTTTT.

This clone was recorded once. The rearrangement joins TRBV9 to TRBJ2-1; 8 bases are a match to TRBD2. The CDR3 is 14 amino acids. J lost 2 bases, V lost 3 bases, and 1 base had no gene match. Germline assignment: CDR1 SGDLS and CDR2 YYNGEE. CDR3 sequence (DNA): TGTGCCAGCAGCGAGGGACTAGCCTACAATGAGCAGTTCTTC. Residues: CASSEGLAYNEQFF.

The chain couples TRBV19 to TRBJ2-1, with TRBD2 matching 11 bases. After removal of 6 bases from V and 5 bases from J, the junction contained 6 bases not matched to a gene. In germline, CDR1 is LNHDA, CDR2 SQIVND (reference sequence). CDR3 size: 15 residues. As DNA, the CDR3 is TGTGCCAGTAGCACCGGGACTAGCGGTCACAATGAGCAGTTCTTC. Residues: CASSTGTSGHNEQFF.

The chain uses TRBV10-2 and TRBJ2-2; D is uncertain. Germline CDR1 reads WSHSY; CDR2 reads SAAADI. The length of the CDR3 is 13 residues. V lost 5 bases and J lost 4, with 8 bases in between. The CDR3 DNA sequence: TGCGCCAGCAGTCGGTCAGCCACCGGGGAGCTGTTTTTT. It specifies CASSRSATGELFF.

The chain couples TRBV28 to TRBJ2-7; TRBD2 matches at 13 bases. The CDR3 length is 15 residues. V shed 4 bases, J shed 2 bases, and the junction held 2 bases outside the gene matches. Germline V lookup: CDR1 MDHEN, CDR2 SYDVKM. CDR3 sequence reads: CASSSLAGGTYEQYF. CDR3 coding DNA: TGTGCCAGCAGTTCACTAGCGGGAGGGACCTACGAGCAGTACTTC.